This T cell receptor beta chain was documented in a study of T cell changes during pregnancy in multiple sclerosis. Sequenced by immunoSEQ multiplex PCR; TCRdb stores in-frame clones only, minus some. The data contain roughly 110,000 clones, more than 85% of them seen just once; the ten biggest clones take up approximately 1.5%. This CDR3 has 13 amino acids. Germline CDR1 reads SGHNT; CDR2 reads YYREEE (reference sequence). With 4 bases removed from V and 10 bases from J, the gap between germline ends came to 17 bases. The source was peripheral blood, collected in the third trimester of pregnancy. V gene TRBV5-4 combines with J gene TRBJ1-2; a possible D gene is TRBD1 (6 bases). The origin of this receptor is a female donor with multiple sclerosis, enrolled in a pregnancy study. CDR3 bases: TGTGCCAGCAGCCCGGTTTCTCAGGGGACCTACACCTTC. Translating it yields CASSPVSQGTYTF.